These 27 T cell receptor beta chains share one sample of origin, sequenced in a study of early T cells in non-severe SARS-CoV-2 infection. MiXCR, run by TCRdb on the 5' RACE reads, gives a single entry per CDR3 protein. The sample lists 95,000 to 150,000 distinct CDR3 sequences, about 15% occurring once. Sequenced sample: whole blood. The receptors stem from an adult who was a healthcare worker with PCR-confirmed SARS-CoV-2 infection or an uninfected control (not recorded which).

This clonotype was found a few times. The chain combines TRBV10-3 with TRBJ2-1; 8 bases map to TRBD2. Per germline, CDR1 ENHRY and CDR2 SYGVKD. The CDR3 extends over 14 amino acids. Germline trimming cut 7 bases from V and 9 bases from J; bases unmatched to any gene: 11. CDR3 residues: CAIKTTSGGSEQFF. The CDR3 bases are TGTGCCATCAAAACTACTAGCGGTGGGAGTGAGCAGTTCTTC.

This clonotype occurred many times. This chain joins TRBV12-3 or TRBV12-4 and TRBJ1-5; tentatively, D is TRBD1 (5 bases). This CDR3 region has 11 residues. V dropped 6 bases and J dropped 9 bases, with 9 bases sitting between them. The CDR3 loop is CASSLGGPQHF. The CDR3, as DNA: TGTGCCAGCAGCCTGGGGGGGCCCCAGCATTTT.

This clonotype was detected ten times or more. The DNA of the CDR3 is TGCAGTGCTGGGGACGGTACCACTGAAGCTTTCTTT. This sequence encodes CSAGDGTTEAFF. The genes are TRBV20-1 and TRBJ1-1; perhaps TRBD1 as D (5 bases). Trimming left V 5 bases short and J 4 bases short, with 11 bases between. CDR1 is DFQATT, CDR2 SNEGSKA, per germline (reference sequence). The CDR3 has 12 amino acids.

This clonotype was observed a few times. The J gene is TRBJ1-1, the V gene TRBV7-9; D perhaps matches TRBD1 (5 bases). CDR3 length equals 16 residues. The germline CDR1 and CDR2 sequences are SEHNR and FQNEAQ (reference sequence). V shed 0 bases and J shed 0 bases, with 11 bases lying between them. In nucleotides, the CDR3 is TGTGCCAGCAGCTTAGCGGGGACCGCGATGAACACTGAAGCTTTCTTT. Translation gives CASSLAGTAMNTEAFF.

This clonotype appeared many times. V is TRBV10-1 and J is TRBJ2-3; maybe TRBD1 (5 bases). The CDR3 length is 12 residues. V dropped 7 bases and J dropped 4 bases, with 9 bases sitting between them. Looked up from germline, CDR1 is WNHNN and CDR2 is SYGVQD (reference sequence). The CDR3 DNA reads as TGCGCCAGCAAAGGGGATGCAGATACGCAGTATTTT. It translates to CASKGDADTQYF.

This clonotype showed up just once. The rearrangement links TRBV30 to TRBJ1-2; TRBD1 aligns across 8 bases. CDR3 length: 16 residues. V lost 2 bases, J lost 4 bases, and 12 bases stayed unmatched. CDR1 and CDR2 from the germline V gene are GTSNPN and SVGIG (reference sequence). The CDR3 DNA follows: TGTGCCTGGAGTCCGACAGGGGCTCCGTACCTCTATGGCTACACCTTC. As protein: CAWSPTGAPYLYGYTF.

The sample holds many counts of this clonotype. This chain connects TRBV29-1 to TRBJ2-1; maybe TRBD1 (6 bases). The germline gives CDR1 SQVTM, CDR2 ANQGSEA. CDR3 size: 13 residues. Trimming pared 7 bases from V and 5 bases from J, leaving 15 bases between. The CDR3: CSAQDDRNNEQFF. CDR3 bases: TGCAGCGCCCAGGACGACAGGAACAATGAGCAGTTCTTC.

The V and J genes are TRBV20-1 and TRBJ1-2; D uncertain. V dropped 3 bases and J dropped 7 bases, with 15 bases sitting between them. This CDR3 is built from 13 residues. CDR1 is DFQATT, CDR2 SNEGSKA, per germline (reference sequence). The CDR3 reads CSASPRGGPGYTF. The CDR3 nucleotides read TGCAGTGCTAGCCCCCGCGGAGGTCCTGGCTACACCTTC.

The chain links TRBV7-3 to TRBJ2-7; D unclear. From germline, CDR1 is SGHTA and CDR2 FQGTGA. This CDR3 spans 13 amino acids. Trimming shortened V by 8 bases and J by 5 bases, and 16 bases separated the two germline ends. The CDR3 DNA sequence: TGTGCCAGCGGTTACAGTGGGTCCCACGAGCAGTACTTC. This translates into CASGYSGSHEQYF.

This clonotype was found once. The rearrangement uses TRBV20-1 and TRBJ2-1, with no clear D. The germline CDR1 and CDR2 sequences are DFQATT and SNEGSKA (reference sequence). There are 13 residues in the CDR3. V lost 7 bases and J lost 9, with 19 bases in between. CDR3 DNA: TGCAGTGGAGCTCTCTCCGTCCGTGGTGAGCAGTTCTTC. Amino acid sequence: CSGALSVRGEQFF.

The CDR3 spells CASSFLAGPNTGELFF. CDR3 nucleotide sequence: TGCGCCAGCAGCTTCCTAGCGGGGCCGAACACCGGGGAGCTGTTTTTT. The rearrangement uses TRBV5-1 and TRBJ2-2; the match to TRBD2 covers 9 bases. The CDR3 contains 16 residues. The trim removed 2 bases at V and 0 bases at J, leaving 2 bases unmatched. Germline loops: CDR1 SGHRS, CDR2 YFSETQ.

This sequence joins TRBV30 and TRBJ2-3, with a weak D call TRBD1 (6 bases). CDR1 is GTSNPN, CDR2 SVGIG, per germline (reference sequence). V lost 7 bases and J lost 5, with 19 bases in between. The CDR3 covers 14 residues. The CDR3 region is CAYQGRLWGDTQYF. CDR3 nucleotides: TGTGCCTACCAGGGGAGACTATGGGGAGATACGCAGTATTTT.

The chain couples TRBV12-3 or TRBV12-4 to TRBJ1-2; D unclear. V lost 5 bases, J lost 7 bases, and 14 bases lay in between. This CDR3 has 13 residues. This CDR3 is CASSQVLGGGYTF. CDR3 coding DNA: TGTGCCAGCAGTCAGGTGTTGGGCGGTGGCTACACCTTC.

A few counts support this clonotype. The CDR3, as DNA: TGTGCCAGCAGCCAAGATCCAGATACGCAGTATTTT. Translated: CASSQDPDTQYF. The chain carries TRBV3-1 and TRBJ2-3; unclear D gene. This CDR3 has 12 residues. The germline V and J ends were trimmed by 0 bases and 4 bases, with 2 bases remaining between them. CDR1 is LGHDT and CDR2 is YNNKEL in the germline V gene (reference sequence).

The gene calls are TRBV12-3 or TRBV12-4 and TRBJ1-3, with TRBD1 as a possible D gene (6 bases). The CDR3 has 14 amino acids. V gave up 7 bases and J gave up 8 bases, with 18 bases separating them. DNA of the CDR3: TGTGCCAGCATCTGGGGGACACCAGCGGACACCATATATTTT. It yields the protein CASIWGTPADTIYF.

The chain links TRBV5-1 to TRBJ2-7; 8 nucleotides align to TRBD1. Per germline, CDR1 SGHRS and CDR2 YFSETQ. With V trimmed by 4 bases and J by 5 bases, 5 bases remained unmatched. This CDR3 is 13 amino acids long. The CDR3 DNA follows: TGCGCCAGCAGCCCGACAGGGGAAGACGAGCAGTACTTC. Translated, it gives CASSPTGEDEQYF.

The chain employs TRBV5-3 and TRBJ2-5; 9 positions match TRBD1. TRBV5-3 is identified as an open reading frame with a role that is uncertain. The CDR3 runs 17 residues. Trimming took 4 bases from V and 4 from J; bases not matched to a gene: 14. In DNA, the CDR3 is TGTGCCAGAAGCACCCGCCGGGACAGGGAGAATACAGAGACCCAGTACTTC. It yields the protein CARSTRRDRENTETQYF.

The chain has TRBV12-3 or TRBV12-4 and TRBJ1-2; 8 nucleotides line up with TRBD1. Trimming at V came to 4 bases and at J to 4 bases, leaving 5 bases not matched to a gene. The CDR3 loop spans 14 amino acids. DNA for the CDR3: TGTGCCAGCAGTTATGGGACAGGCGGCTATGGCTACACCTTC. Translation gives CASSYGTGGYGYTF.

The chain recombines TRBV5-1 with TRBJ2-7; tentatively, D is TRBD1 or TRBD2 (5 bases each). The CDR3 runs to 12 residues. The V end lost 3 bases, the J end lost 12 bases, and 16 bases lay between the germline ends. Germline CDR1 and CDR2: SGHRS and YFSETQ. CDR3 coding DNA: TGCGCCAGCAGCTCAGGGACGGACTTTGGGTACTTC. Translation gives CASSSGTDFGYF.

This clonotype has only a few counts. The rearrangement joins TRBV29-1 to TRBJ2-1, with 10 nucleotides matching TRBD1. V lost 5 bases, J lost 6 bases, and 7 bases stayed unmatched. The length of the CDR3 is 14 residues. From germline, CDR1 is SQVTM and CDR2 ANQGSEA. This CDR3 is CSVYKGQGSNEQFF. The CDR3 nucleotides are TGCAGCGTTTACAAGGGACAGGGGTCCAATGAGCAGTTCTTC.

This clonotype was observed a few times. V and J are TRBV2 and TRBJ2-7, with a possible D match to TRBD1 (6 bases). V lost 7 bases and J lost 1, with 14 bases in between. The CDR3 consists of 14 residues. Germline V gene sequence: CDR1 SNHLY, CDR2 FYNNEI. CDR3 bases: TGTGCCAGCAAGCAGGGGCAGCCTTCCTACGAGCAGTACTTC. Its translation: CASKQGQPSYEQYF.

The chain has TRBV13 and TRBJ2-2; D possibly matches TRBD1 or TRBD2 (5 bases each). The CDR3 spans 16 residues. V lost 7 bases and J 4 bases, leaving 19 bases between the germline ends. CDR1 is PRHDT and CDR2 is FYEKMQ in the germline V gene (reference sequence). CDR3: CASTPPGRRSTGELFF. The CDR3 bases are TGTGCCAGCACCCCTCCGGGACGCCGAAGCACCGGGGAGCTGTTTTTT.

The table lists this clonotype with many counts. The J gene is TRBJ2-1, the V gene TRBV6-1, with D possibly matching TRBD1 (6 bases). The CDR3 is 15 residues long. V lost 7 bases and J lost 0, with 13 bases in between. Germline lookup yields CDR1 MNHNS and CDR2 SASEGT. The CDR3 loop reads CASKIDRSSYNEQFF. CDR3 coding DNA: TGTGCCAGCAAAATCGACAGGAGCTCCTACAATGAGCAGTTCTTC.

This clonotype was counted only a few times. The DNA for the CDR3 is TGTGCCAGCAGCCATCGGACAGGGGGCGGTATAGAGACCCAGTACTTC. This sequence encodes CASSHRTGGGIETQYF. V usage is TRBV7-2 and J usage is TRBJ2-5; TRBD1 matches at 11 bases. This CDR3 spans 16 amino acids. The junction had 9 bases not matched to a gene; V was cut back by 5 bases and J by 4 bases. Germline V gives CDR1 SGHTA, CDR2 FQGNSA.

Here the CDR3 reads CASSLQDPGTGSSPLHF. The CDR3 nucleotides are TGTGCCAGCAGCCTCCAAGATCCAGGGACAGGGAGTTCACCCCTCCACTTT. V gene TRBV3-1 combines with J gene TRBJ1-6, with 9 bases matching TRBD1. The ends lost 4 bases at V and 9 bases at J; junction bases unmatched: 13. The germline gives CDR1 LGHDT, CDR2 YNNKEL (reference sequence). The CDR3 totals 17 residues. Looking up the rest from reference TRBV3-1 and TRBJ1-6 gives the full variable domain: DTAVSQTPKYLVTQMGNDKSIKCEQNLGHDTMYWYKQDSKKFLKIMFSYNNKELIINETVPNRFSPKSPDKAHLNLHINSLELGDSAVYFCASSLQDPGTGSSPLHFGNGTRLTVT.

This chain connects TRBV29-1 to TRBJ2-3; maybe TRBD1 (6 bases). V dropped 6 bases and J dropped 6 bases, with 13 bases sitting between them. The V gene's germline CDR1 is SQVTM and CDR2 ANQGSEA. This CDR3 spans 12 amino acids. CDR3 protein: CSVGAGVDTQYF. The CDR3, as DNA: TGCAGCGTGGGGGCCGGGGTCGATACGCAGTATTTT.

This clonotype was recorded a few times. The chain joins TRBV6-1 to TRBJ1-2, with D perhaps matching TRBD1 (6 bases). The CDR3 sequence is 13 residues long. CDR1 is MNHNS and CDR2 is SASEGT in the germline V gene. Trimming left V 6 bases short and J 8 bases short, with 16 bases between. This chain's CDR3 is CASRDLPGEGYTF. The DNA for the CDR3 is TGTGCCAGCAGGGATTTACCAGGGGAAGGCTACACCTTC.